This T cell receptor beta chain derives from a study of CD8+ T cells in alopecia areata. About the research overall: Treated patients were dosed with oral tofacitinib, taking 5 to 10 mg twice daily. A 6-month off-drug phase came after tofacitinib, which had lasted 6 to 18 months.

The CDR3 loop spans 15 amino acids. CDR1 and CDR2 (germline): MDHEN, SYDVKM. V dropped 3 bases and J dropped 2 bases, with 14 bases sitting between them. Sequencing templates came from extracted RNA that was reverse transcribed into cDNA. Sequenced by immunoSEQ multiplex PCR; TCRdb stores in-frame clones only, minus some. The sample has about 98,000 clones; roughly 42% are singletons. It was from alopecia areata patients that lesional scalp punch biopsies and peripheral blood were collected. The authors sorted CD4+ and CD8+ T cells from PBMCs. The rearrangement uses TRBV28 and TRBJ2-7, with a tentative D call TRBD2 (6 bases). The clonotype originates from a human donor with alopecia areata. Sequencing was carried out using CD4+ T cells sorted from blood. The CDR3 nucleotides read TGTGCCAGCAGTTTTGCGGGACGAGGGACCTACGAGCAGTACTTC. It specifies CASSFAGRGTYEQYF.